The next 32 T cell receptor beta chains were all read from a single sample in a study of radiation and T cells in renal cell carcinoma. The treatment here: treatment-naive control, cytoreductive nephrectomy. Generated by immunoSEQ multiplex PCR, the TCRdb table keeps only in-frame clones and is missing some. The repertoire consists of 18,000 or so clones, with around three fifths occurring once and the leading ten covering around a third. Sequences were derived from tumor tissue, sampled from a patient whose treatment was nephrectomy without radiotherapy. These receptors were obtained from a man between 45 and 60 years old with renal cell carcinoma.

The chain is built from TRBV7-2 and TRBJ2-1; TRBD1 might be the D (5 bases). V lost 2 bases, J lost 2 bases, and 10 bases lay in between. CDR1 SGHTA and CDR2 FQGNSA come from the germline V gene. The CDR3 is made up of 15 amino acids. The CDR3 loop reads CASSLSTGTYNEQFF. The CDR3, as DNA: TGTGCCAGCAGCTTAAGCACAGGTACCTACAATGAGCAGTTCTTC.

This clone turned up a few times. The CDR3 is CASSLKSDEQFF. DNA for the CDR3: TGTGCCAGCAGCTTGAAGAGCGATGAGCAGTTCTTC. This chain uses TRBV5-4 with TRBJ2-1; D not certain. The V gene lost 1 base and the J gene lost 8 bases, with 7 bases spanning the gap. The CDR3 has 12 amino acids. Germline lookup yields CDR1 SGHNT and CDR2 YYREEE (reference sequence).

This chain connects TRBV5-1 to TRBJ2-1; D gene ambiguous. Per germline, CDR1 SGHRS and CDR2 YFSETQ. V dropped 2 bases and J dropped 6 bases, with 6 bases sitting between them. The CDR3 is 12 amino acids. This chain's CDR3 is CASSFPGNEQFF. In nucleotides, the CDR3 is TGCGCCAGCAGCTTTCCAGGCAATGAGCAGTTCTTC.

J is TRBJ2-7 and V is TRBV9; 8 nucleotides align to TRBD2. This CDR3 has 13 amino acids. Per germline, CDR1 SGDLS and CDR2 YYNGEE. Trimming cost V 4 bases and J 4 bases; bases outside gene matches: 4. This CDR3 reads CASSPRGDYEQYF. CDR3 sequence (DNA): TGTGCCAGCAGCCCGCGGGGGGATTACGAGCAGTACTTC.

This chain links TRBV7-2 with TRBJ2-1; D not certain. V gave up 6 bases and J gave up 10 bases, with 10 bases separating them. The germline gives CDR1 SGHTA, CDR2 FQGNSA. This CDR3 contains 11 residues. The CDR3 DNA reads as TGTGCCAGCAGTTTGAAAAGGGAGCAGTTCTTC. It codes for CASSLKREQFF.

V usage is TRBV5-1 and J usage is TRBJ1-1, with TRBD1 as a possible D gene (6 bases). V lost 4 bases and J lost 0, with 13 bases in between. The CDR3 runs 15 residues. Germline V gene lookup returns CDR1 SGHRS and CDR2 YFSETQ. DNA for the CDR3: TGCGCCAGCAGCCCTAGTAAGGGGGTGAACACTGAAGCTTTCTTT. It translates to CASSPSKGVNTEAFF.

Worth noting for this clone: Other DNA sequences in this sample translate to the same CDR3. The V gene is TRBV30, the J gene TRBJ1-5; D unresolved. Deletions cut 0 bases from V and 0 bases from J, with 9 bases between. CDR1 and CDR2 (germline): GTSNPN, SVGIG (reference sequence). The CDR3 spans 15 residues. The DNA for the CDR3 is TGTGCCTGGAGTGTCGGATCATATAGCAATCAGCCCCAGCATTTT. Translation gives CAWSVGSYSNQPQHF. The full variable domain, in which reference TRBV30 and TRBJ1-5 provide the parts outside the CDR3, is SQTIHQWPATLVQPVGSPLSLECTVEGTSNPNLYWYRQAAGRGLQLLFYSVGIGQISSEVPQNLSASRPQDRQFILSSKKLLLSDSGFYLCAWSVGSYSNQPQHFGDGTRLSIL.

The CDR3 reads CASSLSPTGDEQYF. CDR3 in DNA: TGTGCCAGCAGTTTGTCCCCCACAGGGGACGAGCAGTACTTC. V is TRBV27 and J is TRBJ2-7; 7 nucleotides agree with TRBD1. Losses at the gene ends were 3 bases for V and 5 bases for J; bases not matched to a gene: 7. The length of the CDR3 is 14 residues. Germline values: CDR1 MNHEY, CDR2 SMNVEV (reference sequence).

V gene TRBV6-5 combines with J gene TRBJ2-7, with unresolved D. The germline V and J ends were trimmed by 0 bases and 2 bases, with 11 bases remaining between them. The CDR3 covers 15 residues. Germline CDR1 MNHEY, CDR2 SVGAGI. CDR3 nucleotides: TGTGCCAGCAGTTACTCCGGAATCGAGACCTACGAGCAGTACTTC. As protein: CASSYSGIETYEQYF.

At least ten counts were recorded for this clone. This chain links TRBV5-4 with TRBJ1-2, with a weak D call TRBD1 (5 bases). CDR3 length: 14 residues. Germline assignment: CDR1 SGHNT and CDR2 YYREEE (reference sequence). V lost 3 bases and J 8 bases, leaving 17 bases between the germline ends. In nucleotides, the CDR3 is TGTGCCAGCAGCTCGGGGACCTCCACTCGGGGCTACACCTTC. This codes for CASSSGTSTRGYTF.

The J gene is TRBJ2-5, the V gene TRBV11-3; D call uncertain. The DNA end is more similar to TRBJ2-7, so the J call may be wrong. CDR3 length: 14 amino acids. From germline, CDR1 is SGHNT and CDR2 YENEEA. Here the CDR3 reads CASSPTAVSYEQYF. CDR3 bases: TGTGCCAGCAGCCCGACTGCGGTATCCTACGAGCAGTACTTC.

This chain links TRBV6-5 with TRBJ2-7; D is tentatively TRBD1 or TRBD2 (5 bases each). V shed 2 bases and J shed 3 bases, with 11 bases lying between them. The germline V gene encodes CDR1 MNHEY and CDR2 SVGAGI. There are 14 residues in the CDR3. CDR3 in amino acids: CASSYGRGSYEQYF. The CDR3 DNA reads TGTGCCAGCAGTTACGGTCGGGGCAGCTACGAGCAGTACTTC.

This clone has just a few counts. The chain couples TRBV7-2 to TRBJ1-5; D is undetermined. The CDR3 length is 12 residues. V was trimmed by 3 bases and J by 5 bases, leaving 5 bases between them. CDR1 is SGHTA, CDR2 FQGNSA, per germline. CDR3 nucleotide sequence: TGTGCCAGCAGCTTCCCAGATCAGCCCCAGCATTTT. Protein: CASSFPDQPQHF. The variable domain in full, with the rest retrieved from reference TRBV7-2 and TRBJ1-5, is GAGVSQSPSNKVTEKGKDVELRCDPISGHTALYWYRQSLGQGLEFLIYFQGNSAPDKSGLPSDRFSAERTGGSVSTLTIQRTQQEDSAVYLCASSFPDQPQHFGDGTRLSIL.

A word on this clone: The junction does not match germline at one end; this may be a read error. This chain connects TRBV5-4 to TRBJ2-7, with 9 positions matching TRBD1. The CDR3 runs to 13 residues. CDR1 and CDR2 from the germline V gene are SGHNT and YYREEE (reference sequence). The CDR3 nucleotides read TGTGCCAGCAGCTTGTCAATAAGGGGACAGGGCCACTTC. Translating it yields CASSLSIRGQGHF.

This clone is a singleton in its sample. This chain uses TRBV19 with TRBJ1-1, with a tentative D call TRBD1 (6 bases). From germline, CDR1 is LNHDA and CDR2 SQIVND (reference sequence). This CDR3 is built from 14 residues. Trimming removed 6 bases at V and 0 bases at J, with 11 bases between. This CDR3 reads CASRVPGVNTEAFF. The DNA of the CDR3 is TGTGCCAGTAGGGTGCCAGGGGTGAACACTGAAGCTTTCTTT.

The chain is built from TRBV30 and TRBJ1-6; D call uncertain. Germline V gene data show CDR1 as GTSNPN and CDR2 as SVGIG (reference sequence). The CDR3 has 13 residues. Trimming took off 7 bases at V and 0 bases at J, with 7 bases between the two ends. The CDR3 coding sequence is TGTGCCTCTGTATACTCCTATAATTCACCCCTCCACTTT. Translating gives CASVYSYNSPLHF.

Only one count was recorded for this clone. CDR3 in DNA: TGTGCCAGCTCCCGGGACATCTCCTACGAGCAGTACTTC. Translation gives CASSRDISYEQYF. J is TRBJ2-7 and V is TRBV2; TRBD1 is a possible D gene (6 bases). V dropped 8 bases and J dropped 0 bases, with 11 bases sitting between them. The CDR3 length is 13 residues. Germline loops: CDR1 SNHLY, CDR2 FYNNEI.

This clone was found a few times. V usage is TRBV4-1 and J usage is TRBJ1-1, with D unclear. With 0 bases removed from V and 2 bases from J, the gap between germline ends came to 7 bases. In germline, CDR1 is MGHRA, CDR2 YSYEKL. This CDR3 region has 14 residues. DNA for the CDR3: TGCGCCAGCAGCCAAGATCCGAGAAACACTGAAGCTTTCTTT. This encodes CASSQDPRNTEAFF.

V gene TRBV30 combines with J gene TRBJ2-5, with D maybe TRBD2 (5 bases). The J call may not be correct, given that the DNA end is closer to TRBJ2-7. This CDR3 region has 13 residues. Looked up from germline, CDR1 is GTSNPN and CDR2 is SVGIG (reference sequence). CDR3 in amino acids: CAWSDSDDYEQYF. In DNA, the CDR3 is TGTGCCTGGAGTGATAGCGATGACTACGAGCAGTACTTC.

This rearrangement joins TRBV10-3 to TRBJ2-3, with D tentatively TRBD2 (6 bases). CDR3 size: 13 residues. The V and J ends lost 10 bases and 6 bases respectively, with 17 bases between them. The germline V gene has CDR1 ENHRY and CDR2 SYGVKD. In DNA form, the CDR3 reads TGTGCCACTTCGACCGGGAGATGGGATACGCAGTATTTT. Its protein product is CATSTGRWDTQYF.

The table lists this clone with many counts. The chain has TRBV18 and TRBJ2-7, with D perhaps TRBD1 (6 bases). Germline loops: CDR1 KGHSH, CDR2 LQKENI. There are 15 residues in the CDR3. Trimming stripped 3 bases from V and 6 bases from J, with 18 bases between. DNA of the CDR3: TGTGCCAGCTCACCCTCAGGACAGCAAGGGGGCGAGCAGTACTTC. It encodes CASSPSGQQGGEQYF. Variable domain in full (rest from reference TRBV18 and TRBJ2-7): NAGVMQNPRHLVRRRGQEARLRCSPMKGHSHVYWYRQLPEEGLKFMVYLQKENIIDESGMPKERFSAEFPKEGPSILRIQQVVRGDSAAYFCASSPSGQQGGEQYFGPGTRLTVT.

This clone came up once. The chain carries TRBV18 and TRBJ2-1, with a tentative D call TRBD1 (6 bases). The V gene's germline CDR1 is KGHSH and CDR2 LQKENI. The V and J ends lost 3 bases and 2 bases respectively, with 11 bases between them. The CDR3 has 15 amino acids. CDR3 amino acids: CASSPARDTYNEQFF. CDR3 bases: TGTGCCAGCTCACCGGCCCGGGACACCTACAATGAGCAGTTCTTC.

The chain has TRBV7-9 and TRBJ1-1, with D hard to call. V was pared by 5 bases and J by 2 bases, with 15 bases between. CDR1 and CDR2 (germline): SEHNR, FQNEAQ (reference sequence). CDR3 length: 15 residues. As DNA, the CDR3 is TGTGCCAGCAGCCCCGGCCCAGGAATAAACACTGAAGCTTTCTTT. Residues: CASSPGPGINTEAFF.

The rearrangement links TRBV29-1 to TRBJ2-7; no clear D gene. The V end was cut by 5 bases, the J end by 4 bases, with 9 bases between. The CDR3 has 11 amino acids. Germline CDR1 SQVTM, CDR2 ANQGSEA. CDR3 nucleotide sequence: TGCAGCGTTAAGGAAAATTACGAGCAGTACTTC. It codes for CSVKENYEQYF.

This clone occurred a few times. The chain uses TRBV30 and TRBJ2-4; D is possibly TRBD2 (6 bases). This CDR3 spans 14 amino acids. The germline gives CDR1 GTSNPN, CDR2 SVGIG (reference sequence). Trimming took 0 bases from V and 7 from J, leaving 13 bases between them. The CDR3 region has the DNA TGTGCCTGGAGTGTAGCGGGTATAGTGAACATTCAGTACTTC. Its protein product is CAWSVAGIVNIQYF.

The chain recombines TRBV7-2 with TRBJ2-5, with TRBD2 matching 12 bases. V was pared by 4 bases and J by 4 bases, with 7 bases of the junction left unmatched. This CDR3 spans 16 amino acids. Germline assignment: CDR1 SGHTA and CDR2 FQGNSA. The CDR3 bases are TGTGCCAGCAGCTACCACTGGACTAGCGGGACAGAGACCCAGTACTTC. This translates into CASSYHWTSGTETQYF.

This clone was counted only a few times. The chain couples TRBV2 to TRBJ2-2, with 8 positions matching TRBD1. Germline V gives CDR1 SNHLY, CDR2 FYNNEI. The CDR3 extends over 14 amino acids. V shed 11 bases, J shed 0 bases, and the junction held 5 bases outside the gene matches. For the CDR3, the DNA is TGTGCCCGAAAACAGGGGGCGAACACCGGGGAGCTGTTTTTT. This encodes CARKQGANTGELFF.

A few counts support this clone. CDR3 in DNA: TGTGCCAGCAGCCAGACTAACAGGGTATCTGAAGCTTTCTTT. Translation: CASSQTNRVSEAFF. This sequence joins TRBV13 and TRBJ1-1, with D possibly matching TRBD1 (6 bases). Germline CDR1 and CDR2: PRHDT and FYEKMQ (reference sequence). V lost 5 bases and J lost 6, with 16 bases in between. This CDR3 contains 14 residues.

This chain uses TRBV4-3 with TRBJ1-4; D possibly corresponds to TRBD1 (6 bases). This CDR3 region has 17 residues. V was clipped by 0 bases and J by 8 bases, with 19 bases between them. Germline CDR1 is LGHNA and CDR2 is YSLEER. DNA of the CDR3: TGCGCCAGCAGCCAAGATCTGGGGGGGCAGGGAAGGGAAAAACTGTTTTTT. This translates into CASSQDLGGQGREKLFF.

This sequence joins TRBV14 and TRBJ2-1; TRBD1 is a possible D gene (6 bases). V was clipped by 3 bases and J by 6 bases, with 12 bases between them. The CDR3 is made up of 14 amino acids. CDR1 and CDR2 from the germline V gene are SGHDN and FVKESK. The CDR3 is CASSQMGHLNEQFF. The CDR3 DNA reads as TGTGCCAGCAGCCAGATGGGACATCTCAATGAGCAGTTCTTC.

In its sample, this clone was seen a few times. This rearrangement joins TRBV19 to TRBJ1-2, with D uncertain. The CDR3 consists of 12 residues. The V gene's germline CDR1 is LNHDA and CDR2 SQIVND (reference sequence). V gave up 1 base and J gave up 7 bases, with 7 bases separating them. The CDR3 region has the DNA TGTGCCAGTAGTATAGCGGGTTTTGGCTACACCTTC. This gives the protein CASSIAGFGYTF.

The J gene is TRBJ1-1, the V gene TRBV7-2; no reliable D call. This CDR3 contains 12 residues. CDR1 is SGHTA, CDR2 FQGNSA, per germline. Trimming stripped 1 base from V and 8 bases from J, with 8 bases between. CDR3 in DNA: TGTGCCAGCAGCTTAGATGTCAGCGAAGCTTTCTTT. Protein: CASSLDVSEAFF.